This paragraph reports one T cell receptor beta chain. This specimen comes from a study of control samples from healthy donors and cancer patients. The germline CDR1 and CDR2 sequences are SEHNR and FQNEAQ (reference sequence). There are 17 residues in the CDR3. The J segment lost 1 base and the V segment lost 4 bases, leaving 9 bases of the junction unmatched. The assay was immunoSEQ multiplex PCR, and TCRdb's table has in-frame clones only and misses some. Of some 140,000 clones listed, approximately 92% are singletons. Sequences were obtained from blood. This sequence was found in a young man in good health. This chain uses TRBV7-9 with TRBJ2-4; 8 bases match TRBD2. CDR3 sequence reads: CASSSGLDRWAKNIQYF. The CDR3 DNA reads TGTGCCAGCAGCTCGGGACTAGACCGGTGGGCCAAAAACATTCAGTACTTC.